This T cell receptor (beta chain) is drawn from a study of beta chain features in type 1 diabetes. Germline V gene lookup returns CDR1 MGHRA and CDR2 YSYEKL. The J segment lost 4 bases and the V segment lost 3 bases, leaving 4 bases of the junction unmatched. The CDR3 contains 15 residues. Expressed TCRB transcripts got sequenced, as all isolated RNA was reverse transcribed. Profiled with immunoSEQ multiplex PCR; TCRdb holds only in-frame clones, not every one. The sample yields about 270,000 clones, roughly 15% seen once. Study-wide results and caveats: It was possible that PCR favored shorter templates, equally so in patients and controls.

This clone turned up a few times. The antigen is unknown. This TCR was recovered from a woman aged 40 to 50 in good health. V gene TRBV4-1 combines with J gene TRBJ2-3, with 10 bases fitting TRBD1. Material for sequencing was naive CD4+ T cells from blood. CDR3: CASSQDGQGADTQYF. CDR3 coding DNA: TGCGCCAGCAGCCAGGATGGACAGGGGGCAGATACGCAGTATTTT.